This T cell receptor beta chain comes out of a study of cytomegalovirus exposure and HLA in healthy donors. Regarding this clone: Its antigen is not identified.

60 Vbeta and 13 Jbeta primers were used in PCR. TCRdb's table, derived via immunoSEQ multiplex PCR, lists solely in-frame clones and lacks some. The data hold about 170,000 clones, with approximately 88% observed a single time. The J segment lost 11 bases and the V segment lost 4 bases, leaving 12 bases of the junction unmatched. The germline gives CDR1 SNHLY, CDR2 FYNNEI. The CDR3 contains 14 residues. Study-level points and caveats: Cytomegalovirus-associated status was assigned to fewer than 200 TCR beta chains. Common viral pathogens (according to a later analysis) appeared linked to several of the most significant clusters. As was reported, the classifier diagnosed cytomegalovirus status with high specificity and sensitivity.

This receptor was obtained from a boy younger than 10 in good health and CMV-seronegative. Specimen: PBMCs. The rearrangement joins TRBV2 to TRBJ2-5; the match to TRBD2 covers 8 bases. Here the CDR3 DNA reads TGTGCCAGCAGTGTAGCAGCGGGAGACGGGGAGCAGTACTTC. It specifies CASSVAAGDGEQYF. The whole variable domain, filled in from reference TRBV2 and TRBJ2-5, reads EPEVTQTPSHQVTQMGQEVILRCVPISNHLYFYWYRQILGQKVEFLVSFYNNEISEKSEIFDDQFSVERPDGSNFTLKIRSTKLEDSAMYFCASSVAAGDGEQYFGPGTRLLVL.